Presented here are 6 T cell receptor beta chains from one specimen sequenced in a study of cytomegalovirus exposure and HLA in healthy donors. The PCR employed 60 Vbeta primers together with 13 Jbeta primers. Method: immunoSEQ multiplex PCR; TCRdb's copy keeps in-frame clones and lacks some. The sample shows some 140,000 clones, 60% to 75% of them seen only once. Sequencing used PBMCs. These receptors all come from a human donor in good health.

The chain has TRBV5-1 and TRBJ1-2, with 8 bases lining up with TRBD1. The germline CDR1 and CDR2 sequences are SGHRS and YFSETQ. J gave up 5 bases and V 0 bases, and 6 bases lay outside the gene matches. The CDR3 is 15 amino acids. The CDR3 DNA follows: TGCGCCAGCAGCTTGGTTTCAGGGGGCTTGTATGGCTACACCTTC. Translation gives CASSLVSGGLYGYTF.

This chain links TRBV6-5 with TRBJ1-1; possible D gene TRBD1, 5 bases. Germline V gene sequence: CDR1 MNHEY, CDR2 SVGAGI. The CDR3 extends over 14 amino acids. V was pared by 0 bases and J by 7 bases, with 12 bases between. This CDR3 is CASSYSQGDNEAFF. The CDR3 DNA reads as TGTGCCAGCAGTTACTCGCAGGGTGACAATGAAGCTTTCTTT.

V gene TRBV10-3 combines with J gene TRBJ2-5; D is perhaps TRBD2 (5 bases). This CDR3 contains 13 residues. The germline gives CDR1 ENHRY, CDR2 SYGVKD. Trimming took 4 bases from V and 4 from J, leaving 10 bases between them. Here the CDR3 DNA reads TGTGCCATCAGTGCCCAAGAGGGAGAGACCCAGTACTTC. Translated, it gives CAISAQEGETQYF.

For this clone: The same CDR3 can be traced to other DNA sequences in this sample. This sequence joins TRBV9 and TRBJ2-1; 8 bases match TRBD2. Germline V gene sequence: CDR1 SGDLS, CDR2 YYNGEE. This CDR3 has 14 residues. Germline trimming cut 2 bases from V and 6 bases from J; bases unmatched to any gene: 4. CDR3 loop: CASSVASGSNEQFF. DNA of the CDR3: TGTGCCAGCAGCGTGGCTAGCGGGTCCAATGAGCAGTTCTTC.

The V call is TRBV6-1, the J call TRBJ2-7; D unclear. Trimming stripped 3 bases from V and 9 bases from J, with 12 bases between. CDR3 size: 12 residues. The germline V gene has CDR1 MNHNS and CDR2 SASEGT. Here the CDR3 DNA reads TGTGCCAGCAGTGATGTAGCCTTGAGGCAGTACTTC. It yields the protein CASSDVALRQYF.

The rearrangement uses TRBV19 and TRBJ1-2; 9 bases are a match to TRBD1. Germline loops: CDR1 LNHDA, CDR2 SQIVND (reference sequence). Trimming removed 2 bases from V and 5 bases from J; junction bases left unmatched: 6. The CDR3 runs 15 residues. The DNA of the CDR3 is TGTGCCAGTAGTATATCCCGGGACAGGGCTTATGGCTACACCTTC. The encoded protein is CASSISRDRAYGYTF.